The rows below give T cell receptor beta chains drawn from one sample of a study of vaccination effects on CD4 cells after COVID-19. What these receptors recognize is not known. The data were produced by immunoSEQ multiplex PCR, yet TCRdb's version contains in-frame clones alone and is incomplete. The table records tens of thousands of clones, 73% of them present only once. Source: CD4+ T cells from PBMCs cultured with HIV peptides, taken before COVID-19 vaccination. Receptor source: a human donor who had a prior SARS-CoV-2 infection. Both conserved end residues are part of each CDR3. Each record gives: V gene, clone size, D gene, J gene, CDR3 DNA, CDR3 protein. A D gene is named only where the DNA matches it firmly. Size tells how often a clone was seen (once, few, many) or the class of an expanded clone, and some rows leave it out.

>TRBV5-4|.|TRBD1|TRBJ1-6
TGTGCCAGCAGCCACAAGGACAGGGCCTATAATTCACCCCTCCACTTT
CASSHKDRAYNSPLHF
>TRBV4-3|few|.|TRBJ1-6
TGCGCCAGCAGCCAAGATTTGTCAGGGGATTCACCCCTCCACTTT
CASSQDLSGDSPLHF
>TRBV15|many|TRBD1|TRBJ1-5
TGTGCCACCAGCAGGCCACAGACAGGGCGTTATCAGCCCCAGCATTTT
CATSRPQTGRYQPQHF
>TRBV9|.|.|TRBJ2-5
TGTGCCAGCAGCGTAGGGGCTTATGATCAAGAGACCCAGTACTTC
CASSVGAYDQETQYF
>TRBV5-1|.|.|TRBJ1-3
TGCGCCAGCAGCTTCATACCTTCGGACATAGGAAACACCATATATTTT
CASSFIPSDIGNTIYF
>TRBV6-5|.|TRBD1|TRBJ1-5
TGTGCCAGCACCCCCCGCGGGACAGTTAATCAGCCCCAGCATTTT
CASTPRGTVNQPQHF
>TRBV7-2|once|.|TRBJ2-5
TGTGCCAGCCGACTGCTCCGGGAGACCCAGTACTTC
CASRLLRETQYF
>TRBV18|.|.|TRBJ2-5
TGTGCCAGCTCACCGACGCGAGGGATCGGCGAGACCCAGTACTTC
CASSPTRGIGETQYF
>TRBV5-1|.|.|TRBJ2-3
TGCGCCAGCAGCCCTGGGGGTCCCACGACGGATACGCAGTATTTT
CASSPGGPTTDTQYF
>TRBV11-3|.|.|TRBJ1-5
TGTGCCAGCAGCCCCGGGAGTGTGGATCAGCCCCAGCATTTT
CASSPGSVDQPQHF
>TRBV7-2|.|.|TRBJ1-1
TGTGCCAGCAGCTTAGGACAGAACACTGAAGCTTTCTTT
CASSLGQNTEAFF
>TRBV5-1|few|.|TRBJ2-3
TGCGCCAGCAGCTTTAGGGACACAGATACGCAGTATTTT
CASSFRDTDTQYF
>TRBV5-5|.|.|TRBJ1-2
TGTGCCAGCAGCTTGGGTCTTGTGGACTATGGCTACACCTTC
CASSLGLVDYGYTF
>TRBV2|once|TRBD2|TRBJ2-1
TGTGCCAGCAGTGTAGCGGGAAGCACCTACAATGAGCAGTTCTTC
CASSVAGSTYNEQFF
>TRBV5-4|.|.|TRBJ1-3
TGTGCCAGCAGCCGAGGAGTGGAACTTGGAAACACCATATATTTT
CASSRGVELGNTIYF
>TRBV9|.|.|TRBJ1-2
TGTGCCAGCAGCCGTCAGGGGCACCCAAACTATGGCTACACCTTC
CASSRQGHPNYGYTF
>TRBV7-2|once|.|TRBJ2-7
TGTGCCAGCAGCTTTATGACAGAACCTGACTACTCCTACGAGCAGTACTTC
CASSFMTEPDYSYEQYF
>TRBV7-3|.|.|TRBJ2-3
TGTGCCAGCAGCCCGGACCGTTGGGATACGCAGTATTTT
CASSPDRWDTQYF
>TRBV19|.|TRBD1|TRBJ2-7
TGTGCCAGTAGTATAGCGGACAGGGGCGGCGAGCAGTACTTC
CASSIADRGGEQYF
>TRBV7-2|.|.|TRBJ1-6
TGTGCCAGCAGCTTAGAAGGGTTTAATTGGGACTCACCCCTCCACTTT
CASSLEGFNWDSPLHF
>TRBV28|.|.|TRBJ1-5
TGTGCCAGCAGTTTATGGCAACGGCCCCAGCATTTT
CASSLWQRPQHF
>TRBV4-2|once|.|TRBJ2-2
TGTGCCAGCAGCCAAGAGGGGGCTCAGAACACCGGGGAGCTGTTTTTT
CASSQEGAQNTGELFF
>TRBV7-9|.|TRBD1|TRBJ1-4
TGTGCCAGCAGCCCCGGGGACAGGGGGGCAGCTAATGAAAAACTGTTTTTT
CASSPGDRGAANEKLFF
>TRBV27|few|TRBD2|TRBJ2-1
TGTGCCAGCAGCCGCACCGGGACTAGCGGGTCCGCCTACAATGAGCAGTTCTTC
CASSRTGTSGSAYNEQFF
>TRBV30|.|TRBD1|TRBJ1-4
TGTGCCTGTCCTCCCCCCACAGGGGATGAAAAACTGTTTTTT
CACPPPTGDEKLFF
>TRBV5-1|.|.|TRBJ2-3
TGCGCCAGCAGCTTGGTAAACGGCTTCACAGATACGCAGTATTTT
CASSLVNGFTDTQYF
>TRBV5-1|.|TRBD1|TRBJ2-7
TGCGCCAGCAGCTTGGTGGCGACAGGGGGCGCCGACGAGCAGTACTTC
CASSLVATGGADEQYF
>TRBV7-2|.|.|TRBJ2-7
TGTGCCAGCAGCTTGTTATGGGGCGAGCAGTACTTC
CASSLLWGEQYF
>TRBV10-3|.|.|TRBJ1-5
TGTGCCATCAGTGATACAGGGAGCAAGGGTCAGCCCCAGCATTTT
CAISDTGSKGQPQHF
>TRBV7-8|.|.|TRBJ2-2
TGTGCCAGCAGCCGAGGAGGGGGCATGGCCGGGGAGCTGTTTTTT
CASSRGGGMAGELFF
>TRBV12-5|.|.|TRBJ2-2
TGTGCTAGTGGTTTGGGTCAGGCCGGGGAGCTGTTTTTT
CASGLGQAGELFF
>TRBV7-2|.|.|TRBJ1-2
TGTGCCAGCAGCTTAGGTGGGCCTCGGCCCTACACCTTC
CASSLGGPRPYTF
>TRBV24-1|few|TRBD1|TRBJ2-2
TGTGCCACCAGTGATCCTGCTACAGGGGCCGGGGAGCTGTTTTTT
CATSDPATGAGELFF
>TRBV12-1|.|.|TRBJ2-7
TGTGCCAGCAGCGATGACAGGTATTCCTACGAGCAGTACTTC
CASSDDRYSYEQYF
>TRBV29-1|.|TRBD2|TRBJ2-3
TGCAGCGTTGAGGCGGGAGGCGGCACAGATACGCAGTATTTT
CSVEAGGGTDTQYF
>TRBV7-2|.|.|TRBJ2-1
TGTGCCAGCAGCTTAGCGGCAGGGCTACACAATGAGCAGTTCTTC
CASSLAAGLHNEQFF
>TRBV7-3|.|TRBD2|TRBJ2-1
TGTGCCAGCAGCTTTGCCAGGACTAGCGGGCTAGACGGCTATGAGCAGTTCTTC
CASSFARTSGLDGYEQFF
>TRBV18|.|.|TRBJ2-1
TGTGCCAGCTCACCACAGGTTACCCTGAATGAGCAGTTCTTC
CASSPQVTLNEQFF
>TRBV4-3|.|TRBD2|TRBJ2-3
TGCGCCAGCAGCCTGACTAGCGGGCGAATAGATACGCAGTATTTT
CASSLTSGRIDTQYF
>TRBV5-1|.|TRBD1|TRBJ2-3
TGCGCCAGCAGCTTGGGGACAGGGACAGATACGCAGTATTTT
CASSLGTGTDTQYF
>TRBV18|few|.|TRBJ2-7
TGTGCCAGCTCACCAGCGACAGGTGGATGGGACGAGCAGTACTTC
CASSPATGGWDEQYF
>TRBV3-1/TRBV3-2|.|TRBD2|TRBJ2-1
TGTGCCAGCAGCGTACTAGCGTCTTCGAACGCCAATGAGCAGTTCTTC
CASSVLASSNANEQFF
>TRBV5-8|.|TRBD1|TRBJ1-2
TGTGCCAGCGGAGGGGGCCAGGCTAACTATGGCTACACCTTC
CASGGGQANYGYTF
>TRBV3-1/TRBV3-2|.|.|TRBJ1-5
TGTGCCAGCAGCCAAGGGACAGATTATCAGCCCCAGCATTTT
CASSQGTDYQPQHF
>TRBV6-5|.|.|TRBJ2-7
TGTGCCAGCAGACCTAGACAGTTCTCGTACGAGCAGTACTTC
CASRPRQFSYEQYF
>TRBV19|.|.|TRBJ1-5
TGTGCCAGTAACTTACAACGCAATCAGCCCCAGCATTTT
CASNLQRNQPQHF